Below, 29 T cell receptor beta chains from the same sample are listed, as sequenced in a study of blood T cell repertoires in COVID-19. Using immunoSEQ multiplex PCR, the repertoire was profiled, and TCRdb retains in-frame clones only, with some absent. The sample lists around 11,000 clones; approximately 89% were seen once. The material sequenced was peripheral blood. Source of these receptors: a human donor in a cohort sampled during active COVID-19.

CDR3 DNA: TGTGCCAGCACTCCGGGACTCCCCCGCCCTGACGAGCAGTACTTC. Amino acids: CASTPGLPRPDEQYF. This sequence joins TRBV6-5 and TRBJ2-7; D possibly corresponds to TRBD2 (6 bases). V was clipped by 7 bases and J by 5 bases, with 21 bases between them. The CDR3 spans 15 residues. Per germline, CDR1 MNHEY and CDR2 SVGAGI.

J is TRBJ2-2 and V is TRBV19; D is perhaps TRBD1 (6 bases). Per germline, CDR1 LNHDA and CDR2 SQIVND (reference sequence). This CDR3 has 14 residues. V dropped 6 bases and J dropped 1 base, with 9 bases sitting between them. CDR3 DNA sequence: TGTGCCAGTAGAGAACAGGGGAACACCGGGGAGCTGTTTTTT. Amino acid sequence: CASREQGNTGELFF.

The chain recombines TRBV27 with TRBJ1-1, with a possible D match to TRBD1 (5 bases). Germline lookup yields CDR1 MNHEY and CDR2 SMNVEV (reference sequence). Trimming pared 5 bases from V and 11 bases from J, leaving 18 bases between. The CDR3 runs 13 residues. The DNA of the CDR3 is TGTGCCAGCAGTCCGCATACAGGACCCGGGGCTTTCTTT. This encodes CASSPHTGPGAFF.

The rearrangement links TRBV19 to TRBJ1-5; D remains ambiguous. The length of the CDR3 is 14 residues. Per germline, CDR1 LNHDA and CDR2 SQIVND (reference sequence). V lost 1 base and J lost 6, with 10 bases in between. CDR3: CASSIAGWGQPQHF. As DNA, the CDR3 is TGTGCCAGTAGTATAGCGGGGTGGGGTCAGCCCCAGCATTTT.

The chain has TRBV15 and TRBJ1-5; D is unclear. Germline loops: CDR1 LNHNV, CDR2 YYDKDF (reference sequence). This CDR3 spans 14 amino acids. Trimming stripped 0 bases from V and 3 bases from J, with 6 bases between. The CDR3 reads CATSRDTFNQPQHF. The CDR3, as DNA: TGTGCCACCAGCAGAGATACATTCAATCAGCCCCAGCATTTT. Together with reference TRBV15 and TRBJ1-5, the CDR3 gives the full variable domain: DAMVIQNPRYQVTQFGKPVTLSCSQTLNHNVMYWYQQKSSQAPKLLFHYYDKDFNNEADTPDNFQSRRPNTSFCFLDIRSPGLGDTAMYLCATSRDTFNQPQHFGDGTRLSIL.

The rearrangement joins TRBV28 to TRBJ2-3; TRBD1 agrees at 7 bases. Trimming at V came to 5 bases and at J to 3 bases, leaving 8 bases not matched to a gene. CDR1 is MDHEN, CDR2 SYDVKM, per germline. This CDR3 comprises 15 residues. Written as DNA, the CDR3 is TGTGCCAGCAGTCAGGGGGAATTGAGGACAGATACGCAGTATTTT. Translating gives CASSQGELRTDTQYF.

The V and J genes are TRBV14 and TRBJ2-2, with D maybe TRBD1 (6 bases). The CDR3 contains 16 residues. Per germline, CDR1 SGHDN and CDR2 FVKESK. Trimming pared 3 bases from V and 4 bases from J, leaving 15 bases between. CDR3 loop: CASSHYTGYSTGELFF. DNA for the CDR3: TGTGCCAGCAGCCACTACACAGGGTACTCCACCGGGGAGCTGTTTTTT. Drawing the rest from reference TRBV14 and TRBJ2-2, the complete variable domain is EAGVTQFPSHSVIEKGQTVTLRCDPISGHDNLYWYRRVMGKEIKFLLHFVKESKQDESGMPNNRFLAERTGGTYSTLKVQPAELEDSGVYFCASSHYTGYSTGELFFGEGSRLTVL.

J is TRBJ1-2 and V is TRBV6-5, with D possibly matching TRBD1 (6 bases). Germline V CDR1 and CDR2: MNHEY, SVGAGI. Trimming removed 7 bases at V and 3 bases at J, with 12 bases between. This CDR3 is built from 13 residues. CDR3 nucleotide sequence: TGTGCCAGCAAGGGGGAATTAGACTATGGCTACACCTTC. Its protein product is CASKGELDYGYTF.

This clone has only one observation. J is TRBJ1-5 and V is TRBV7-2; D perhaps matches TRBD1 (6 bases). The length of the CDR3 is 19 residues. Germline V CDR1 and CDR2: SGHTA, FQGNSA. The V end was cut by 5 bases, the J end by 1 base, with 24 bases between. The CDR3 protein is CASSADIGGGSASNQPQHF. DNA of the CDR3: TGTGCCAGCAGCGCCGATATAGGGGGGGGATCGGCCAGCAATCAGCCCCAGCATTTT.

The chain joins TRBV5-1 to TRBJ2-1; a possible D gene is TRBD2 (5 bases). Trimming took off 6 bases at V and 3 bases at J, with 10 bases between the two ends. CDR1 and CDR2 from the germline V gene are SGHRS and YFSETQ. This CDR3 spans 13 amino acids. The CDR3 sequence: CASKPGGYNEQFF. CDR3 sequence (DNA): TGCGCCAGCAAACCTGGAGGCTACAATGAGCAGTTCTTC.

CDR3 bases: TGTGCCAGCAGCTTAAACCGCGGGGGGGCCTCTCCGCAGTATTTT. Residues: CASSLNRGGASPQYF. The chain is built from TRBV7-3 and TRBJ2-3, with 9 nucleotides matching TRBD2. With V trimmed by 1 base and J by 10 bases, 9 bases remained unmatched. The CDR3 is 15 residues long. CDR1 is SGHTA and CDR2 is FQGTGA in the germline V gene.

This rearrangement joins TRBV4-3 to TRBJ1-1, with D perhaps matching TRBD1 (6 bases). The CDR3 is made up of 16 amino acids. Between the trimmed V and J ends, which lost 0 bases and 2 bases, there was a span of 13 bases. Germline values: CDR1 LGHNA, CDR2 YSLEER. The CDR3 DNA reads as TGCGCCAGCAGCCAAGACATCGGGGGGCGAAACACTGAAGCTTTCTTT. Translation: CASSQDIGGRNTEAFF.

V gene TRBV2 combines with J gene TRBJ2-5; 14 bases are shared with TRBD2. Germline CDR1 is SNHLY and CDR2 is FYNNEI. The length of the CDR3 is 16 residues. Losses at the gene ends were 6 bases for V and 5 bases for J; bases not matched to a gene: 8. In DNA, the CDR3 is TGTGCCAGCAGAGAGACTAGCGGGGGGGTTAGGGAGACCCAGTACTTC. Amino acids: CASRETSGGVRETQYF.

V and J are TRBV5-1 and TRBJ2-7; 7 bases fit TRBD1. V lost 4 bases, J lost 7 bases, and 11 bases stayed unmatched. Germline CDR1 reads SGHRS; CDR2 reads YFSETQ. This CDR3 spans 14 amino acids. In nucleotides, the CDR3 is TGCGCCAGCAGCATTCGACAGGGTTCCGGTGAGCAGTACTTC. It specifies CASSIRQGSGEQYF.

The chain links TRBV7-9 to TRBJ2-4; D may be TRBD1 (7 bases). V was cut by 3 bases and J by 8 bases, with 14 bases left in between. The germline CDR1 and CDR2 sequences are SEHNR and FQNEAQ (reference sequence). The length of the CDR3 is 14 residues. The CDR3 is CASSLQGGPDIQYF. CDR3 coding DNA: TGTGCCAGCAGCTTGCAGGGGGGCCCGGACATTCAGTACTTC.

This chain uses TRBV2 with TRBJ2-2, with 9 bases aligning to TRBD1. The CDR3 has 17 residues. V was pared by 7 bases and J by 4 bases, with 13 bases of the junction left unmatched. Per germline, CDR1 SNHLY and CDR2 FYNNEI. The CDR3 DNA reads TGTGCCAGCAAACCAGGGACAGGGAGTCTCTTCACCGGGGAGCTGTTTTTT. Its translation is CASKPGTGSLFTGELFF.

The chain is built from TRBV5-5 and TRBJ1-5; a possible D gene is TRBD1 (5 bases). The CDR3 runs 17 residues. Germline V CDR1 and CDR2: SGHKS, YYEKEE (reference sequence). The V end lost 0 bases, the J end lost 2 bases, and 15 bases lay between the germline ends. CDR3 sequence (DNA): TGTGCCAGCAGCTTGGTTATACGGGGGAGCGGCAATCAGCCCCAGCATTTT. The encoded protein is CASSLVIRGSGNQPQHF.

The V gene is TRBV30, the J gene TRBJ1-2; D not certain. Trimming removed 4 bases from V and 7 bases from J, with 22 bases in between. Germline loops: CDR1 GTSNPN, CDR2 SVGIG (reference sequence). CDR3 length equals 15 residues. The CDR3 DNA reads TGTGCCTGGACCAGCACTGCGGGATCGCTACGTGGCTACACCTTC. Translated: CAWTSTAGSLRGYTF.

The chain combines TRBV27 with TRBJ1-1; possible D gene TRBD1, 5 bases. Germline values: CDR1 MNHEY, CDR2 SMNVEV (reference sequence). The V end was cut by 7 bases, the J end by 4 bases, with 16 bases between. CDR3 length equals 14 residues. CDR3 protein: CASISQGLGTEAFF. For the CDR3, the DNA is TGTGCCAGCATCTCCCAGGGTTTGGGCACTGAAGCTTTCTTT.

The genes are TRBV6-1 and TRBJ2-6; 8 nucleotides match TRBD1. CDR3 length equals 16 residues. Trimming took 4 bases from V and 4 from J; bases not matched to a gene: 6. Per the germline V gene, CDR1 is MNHNS and CDR2 is SASEGT. The CDR3 reads CASSGQQGEGANVLTF. The CDR3 nucleotides read TGTGCCAGCAGTGGGCAACAGGGGGAAGGGGCCAACGTCCTGACTTTC.

The table lists this clone with a few counts. This rearrangement joins TRBV4-3 to TRBJ1-6; perhaps TRBD1 as D (6 bases). The length of the CDR3 is 16 residues. The germline gives CDR1 LGHNA, CDR2 YSLEER. Trimming removed 2 bases at V and 9 bases at J, with 17 bases between. The chain's CDR3 is CASSQLHRADGSPLHF. The CDR3 DNA is TGCGCCAGCAGCCAACTCCACAGGGCTGATGGTTCACCCCTCCACTTT.

The chain has TRBV5-6 and TRBJ2-7; D might be TRBD1 (7 bases). The germline V gene has CDR1 SGHDT and CDR2 YYEEEE. V was shortened by 5 bases and J by 7 bases, with 19 bases between the two germline ends. The CDR3 totals 14 residues. CDR3 in DNA: TGTGCCAGCAGTTCCAGACAGGGTGGGAGGGAGCAGTACTTC. As protein: CASSSRQGGREQYF.

V usage is TRBV7-3 and J usage is TRBJ2-1, with 8 bases lining up with TRBD1. This CDR3 spans 13 amino acids. Looked up from germline, CDR1 is SGHTA and CDR2 is FQGTGA. With 2 bases clipped from V and 7 bases from J, the junction kept 1 base outside the gene matches. The CDR3 DNA follows: TGTGCCAGCAGCTTAGGACAGGGAAATGAGCAGTTCTTC. This codes for CASSLGQGNEQFF.

The chain links TRBV7-9 to TRBJ1-2, with D possibly TRBD1 on 6 matching bases. This CDR3 spans 14 amino acids. Germline-derived CDR1 and CDR2 are SEHNR and FQNEAQ (reference sequence). V was cut by 5 bases and J by 3 bases, with 13 bases left in between. The CDR3 DNA is TGTGCCAGCAGCCTCGAGACAGGCTACTATGGCTACACCTTC. It codes for CASSLETGYYGYTF.

Only one count was recorded for this clone. V gene TRBV4-1 combines with J gene TRBJ2-4; TRBD2 matches 11 bases. Trimming removed 2 bases from V and 13 bases from J; junction bases left unmatched: 10. The germline V gene encodes CDR1 MGHRA and CDR2 YSYEKL. CDR3 size: 15 residues. The CDR3 loop is CASSQRYSIAGGQYF. Here the CDR3 DNA reads TGCGCCAGCAGCCAAAGATACTCAATAGCGGGGGGGCAGTACTTC.

The chain employs TRBV4-1 and TRBJ2-4, with D unclear. This CDR3 has 16 amino acids. Germline V gives CDR1 MGHRA, CDR2 YSYEKL. V lost 0 bases, J lost 0 bases, and 9 bases lay in between. CDR3 in amino acids: CASSQDRALAKNIQYF. CDR3 bases: TGCGCCAGCAGCCAAGATCGAGCCTTAGCCAAAAACATTCAGTACTTC.

This clone was recorded once. The V gene is TRBV3-1 (or the pseudogene TRBV3-2), the J gene TRBJ2-4, with 8 bases aligning to TRBD1. Per germline, CDR1 LGHDT and CDR2 YNNKEL (reference sequence). The CDR3 is 17 residues long. After removal of 2 bases from V and 3 bases from J, the junction contained 9 bases not matched to a gene. This CDR3 is CASSQRTGGLVKNIQYF. The CDR3 DNA reads TGTGCCAGCAGCCAACGAACAGGGGGGTTGGTCAAAAACATTCAGTACTTC.

The gene calls are TRBV29-1 and TRBJ2-7; D is possibly TRBD1 (6 bases). The germline V gene encodes CDR1 SQVTM and CDR2 ANQGSEA. V dropped 3 bases and J dropped 7 bases, with 16 bases sitting between them. The length of the CDR3 is 13 residues. The CDR3 sequence is CSVDGQGNAEQYF. CDR3 coding DNA: TGCAGCGTTGATGGGCAGGGGAATGCAGAGCAGTACTTC.

About this clone itself: An end of the junction does not agree with germline; a read error may underlie this. This chain links TRBV7-6 with TRBJ2-1, with TRBD2 as a possible D gene (6 bases). The germline gives CDR1 SGHVS, CDR2 FNYEAQ. The CDR3 length is 13 residues. The CDR3: CASSPSLFGTVIF. The CDR3 DNA is TGTGCCAGCAGCCCATCCCTTTTCGGGACTGTAATCTTC.